This TCR beta chain was identified during a study of T cells in Graves' hyperthyroidism and ophthalmopathy. TCR beta CDR3 region amplification was performed from RNA transcripts. TCR CDR3 regions were first amplified by RT-PCR with HTBI primers. MiXCR, applied by TCRdb to the multiplex PCR reads, yields one record per CDR3 protein. The sample contains 300,000 to 450,000 distinct CDR3 sequences, around 13% of which appear only once. V lost 6 bases, J lost 1 base, and 15 bases lay in between. The CDR3 spans 15 residues. This clonotype was seen ten or more times. PBMCs were derived from 7.5 to 10 ml fresh peripheral blood.

The sequencing sample was made of blood. This rearrangement joins TRBV12-3 or TRBV12-4 to TRBJ1-1; possibly TRBD1 for D (5 bases). This sequence originates from a woman under 40 with Graves' ophthalmopathy. CDR3 loop: CASSLRGPTNTEAFF. The CDR3 bases are TGTGCCAGCAGCCTCCGGGGACCAACGAACACTGAAGCTTTCTTT.